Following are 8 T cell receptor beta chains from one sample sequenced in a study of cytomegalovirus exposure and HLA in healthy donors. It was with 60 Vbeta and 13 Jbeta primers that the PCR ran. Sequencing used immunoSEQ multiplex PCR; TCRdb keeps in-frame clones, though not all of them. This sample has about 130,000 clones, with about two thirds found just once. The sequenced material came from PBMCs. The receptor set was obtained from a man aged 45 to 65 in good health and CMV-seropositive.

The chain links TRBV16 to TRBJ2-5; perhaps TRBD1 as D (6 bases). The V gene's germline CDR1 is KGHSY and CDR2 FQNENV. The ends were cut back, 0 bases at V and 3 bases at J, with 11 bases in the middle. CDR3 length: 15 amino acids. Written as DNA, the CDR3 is TGTGCCAGCAGCCAATCAGGACAGCCCGAAGAGACCCAGTACTTC. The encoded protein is CASSQSGQPEETQYF.

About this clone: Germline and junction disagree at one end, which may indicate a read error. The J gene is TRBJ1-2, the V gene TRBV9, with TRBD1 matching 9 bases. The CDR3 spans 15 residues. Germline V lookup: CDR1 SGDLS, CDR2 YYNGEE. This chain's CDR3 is CASSGLGQGKYGCTF. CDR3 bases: TGTGCCAGCAGCGGACTTGGACAGGGGAAATATGGCTGCACCTTC.

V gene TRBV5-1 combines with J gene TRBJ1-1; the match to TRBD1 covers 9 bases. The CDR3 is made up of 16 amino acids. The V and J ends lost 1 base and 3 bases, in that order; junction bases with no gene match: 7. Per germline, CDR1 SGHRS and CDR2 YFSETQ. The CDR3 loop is CASSLTGGGDYTEAFF. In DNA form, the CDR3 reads TGCGCCAGCAGCTTGACAGGGGGCGGAGATTACACTGAAGCTTTCTTT.

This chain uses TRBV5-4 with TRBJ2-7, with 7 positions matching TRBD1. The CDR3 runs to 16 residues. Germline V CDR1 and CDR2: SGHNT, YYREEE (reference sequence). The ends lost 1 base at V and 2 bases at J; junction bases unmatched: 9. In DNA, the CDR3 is TGTGCCAGCAGCTTGTGGGGAACAGGGGATGCCTACGAGCAGTACTTC. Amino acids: CASSLWGTGDAYEQYF.

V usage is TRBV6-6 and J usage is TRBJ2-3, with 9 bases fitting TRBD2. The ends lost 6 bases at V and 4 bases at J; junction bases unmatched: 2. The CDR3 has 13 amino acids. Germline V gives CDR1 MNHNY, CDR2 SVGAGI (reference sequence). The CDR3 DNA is TGTGCCAGCAGGCGGGAGGGCCCAGATACGCAGTATTTT. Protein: CASRREGPDTQYF.

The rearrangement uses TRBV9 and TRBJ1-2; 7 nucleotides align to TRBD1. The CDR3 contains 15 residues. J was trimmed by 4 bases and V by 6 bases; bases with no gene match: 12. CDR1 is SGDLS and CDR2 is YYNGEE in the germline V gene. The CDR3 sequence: CASTSWAGGAYGYTF. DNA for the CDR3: TGTGCCAGCACCTCGTGGGCAGGGGGAGCCTATGGCTACACCTTC.

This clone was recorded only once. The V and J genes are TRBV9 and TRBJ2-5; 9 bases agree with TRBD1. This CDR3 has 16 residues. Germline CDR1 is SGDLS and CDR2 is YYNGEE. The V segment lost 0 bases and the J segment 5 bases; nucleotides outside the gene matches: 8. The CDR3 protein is CASSVAGDRARETQYF. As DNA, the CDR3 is TGTGCCAGCAGCGTAGCCGGGGACAGGGCCCGGGAGACCCAGTACTTC. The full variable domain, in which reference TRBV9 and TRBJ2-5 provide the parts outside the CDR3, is DSGVTQTPKHLITATGQRVTLRCSPRSGDLSVYWYQQSLDQGLQFLIQYYNGEERAKGNILERFSAQQFPDLHSELNLSSLELGDSALYFCASSVAGDRARETQYFGPGTRLLVL.

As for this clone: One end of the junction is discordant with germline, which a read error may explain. CDR3 in DNA: TGCGCCAGCAGCTCTTTGGCGGCCGTCTTC. It is translated as CASSSLAAVF. The V call is TRBV5-1, the J call TRBJ2-7; D call uncertain. This CDR3 has 10 amino acids. The germline V gene has CDR1 SGHRS and CDR2 YFSETQ.